The 32 T cell receptor beta chains below come from one sample, sequenced in a study of graft-versus-host responses after intestinal transplantation. This table comes from immunoSEQ multiplex PCR, and its TCRdb copy is limited to in-frame clones, with some not included. The data hold tens of thousands of clones, with around 90% observed a single time. Antigens of these TCRs are unknown. This material consisted of unstimulated CD4+ T cells sorted from spleen or lymph node cells, taken before intestinal transplant. These receptors were obtained from a human donor who received an intestinal transplant.

J is TRBJ1-6 and V is TRBV2; 10 positions agree with TRBD1. The germline gives CDR1 SNHLY, CDR2 FYNNEI. There are 16 residues in the CDR3. The trim removed 8 bases at V and 7 bases at J, leaving 11 bases unmatched. The CDR3 here is CASRSRQGATNSPLHF. CDR3 in DNA: TGTGCCAGCCGGTCCAGACAGGGGGCAACCAATTCACCCCTCCACTTT.

The rearrangement links TRBV28 to TRBJ2-5; D gene uncertain. The J call may be wrong; the DNA end is better matched by TRBJ2-7. The CDR3 contains 13 residues. Germline V gene data show CDR1 as MDHEN and CDR2 as SYDVKM. DNA for the CDR3: TGTGCCAGCAGATATCAGGTATCCTACGAGCAGTACTTC. It encodes CASRYQVSYEQYF.

This clone was observed once. CDR3: CASSSIDRRNTEAFF. Written as DNA, the CDR3 is TGTGCCAGCAGCTCTATAGACCGTCGAAACACTGAAGCTTTCTTT. This sequence joins TRBV7-9 and TRBJ1-1; D unresolved. Germline V gene data show CDR1 as SEHNR and CDR2 as FQNEAQ (reference sequence). CDR3 length: 15 residues. V lost 4 bases to trimming and J lost 2 bases, with 14 bases between them.

The V and J genes are TRBV7-3 and TRBJ2-5; D is undetermined. This CDR3 contains 15 residues. V was shortened by 4 bases and J by 5 bases, with 17 bases between the two germline ends. Germline V lookup: CDR1 SGHTA, CDR2 FQGTGA. CDR3 nucleotide sequence: TGTGCCAGCAGCTCCCGGTCGTCCGGCATCGAGACCCAGTACTTC. This gives the protein CASSSRSSGIETQYF.

The chain joins TRBV27 to TRBJ2-3; D might be TRBD2 (7 bases). CDR3 length equals 13 residues. CDR1 and CDR2 from the germline V gene are MNHEY and SMNVEV (reference sequence). V gave up 5 bases and J gave up 6 bases, with 12 bases separating them. The CDR3 region has the DNA TGTGCCAGCAGTGGGGGGGCCGGGGATACGCAGTATTTT. Translation gives CASSGGAGDTQYF.

The chain recombines TRBV19 with TRBJ2-1; 7 bases are a match to TRBD2. Unmatched junction bases numbered 7, after V lost 2 bases and J lost 9 bases. The CDR3 is made up of 14 amino acids. Germline V gives CDR1 LNHDA, CDR2 SQIVND (reference sequence). The CDR3 sequence: CASSITSLAVEQFF. The CDR3 coding sequence is TGTGCCAGTAGTATAACTTCCCTAGCGGTTGAGCAGTTCTTC.

The V call is TRBV5-8, the J call TRBJ1-1; no definite D call. The CDR3 length is 14 residues. Germline CDR1 is SGHTS and CDR2 is YDEGEE. Trimming shortened V by 0 bases and J by 1 base, and 7 bases separated the two germline ends. The CDR3 sequence: CASSLEPGNTEAFF. CDR3 DNA sequence: TGTGCCAGCAGCTTGGAACCCGGGAACACTGAAGCTTTCTTT.

The chain carries TRBV2 and TRBJ2-1; tentatively, D is TRBD2 (6 bases). Germline assignment: CDR1 SNHLY and CDR2 FYNNEI. The length of the CDR3 is 15 residues. Trimming left V 6 bases short and J 7 bases short, with 19 bases between. Here the CDR3 DNA reads TGTGCCAGCAGGATGGTCGGGAGCGTGGGAAATGAGCAGTTCTTC. Translating it yields CASRMVGSVGNEQFF.

The chain recombines TRBV5-1 with TRBJ2-3; tentative D call: TRBD2 (6 bases). Germline CDR1 and CDR2: SGHRS and YFSETQ. V was trimmed by 6 bases and J by 4 bases, leaving 24 bases between them. The CDR3 totals 17 residues. CDR3 nucleotides: TGCGCCAGCACGTCCAGGTCCCCCGGGAGAGGCTCAGATACGCAGTATTTT. It specifies CASTSRSPGRGSDTQYF.

This clone was counted a few times. The rearrangement joins TRBV5-4 to TRBJ2-1, with TRBD2 matching over 9 bases. Germline V lookup: CDR1 SGHNT, CDR2 YYREEE (reference sequence). The J segment lost 5 bases and the V segment lost 0 bases, leaving 6 bases of the junction unmatched. This CDR3 spans 16 amino acids. This chain's CDR3 is CASSLASGRTHNEQFF. The CDR3 region has the DNA TGTGCCAGCAGCTTGGCGAGCGGGAGGACCCACAATGAGCAGTTCTTC.

This chain uses TRBV4-2 with TRBJ2-1; 15 bases map to TRBD2. V shed 4 bases and J 10 bases; nucleotides not matched to a gene: 11. CDR3 length equals 17 residues. Germline V gives CDR1 LGHNA, CDR2 YNFKEQ. CDR3 sequence reads: CASSRQNTGTSGREQFF. The CDR3, as DNA: TGTGCCAGCAGCCGCCAAAATACCGGGACTAGCGGGAGGGAGCAGTTCTTC.

The V gene is TRBV28, the J gene TRBJ2-7; TRBD2 matches at 8 bases. The CDR3 runs 13 residues. Trimming cost V 9 bases and J 4 bases; bases outside gene matches: 8. The V gene's germline CDR1 is MDHEN and CDR2 SYDVKM. The CDR3 loop is CASNIAGRYEQYF. The CDR3, as DNA: TGTGCCAGTAACATAGCGGGACGGTACGAGCAGTACTTC.

The chain recombines TRBV7-6 with TRBJ1-5, with D unclear. The germline V gene has CDR1 SGHVS and CDR2 FNYEAQ. V was cut by 5 bases and J by 1 base, with 12 bases left in between. The CDR3 consists of 15 residues. CDR3 in amino acids: CASSQRADSNQPQHF. The DNA of the CDR3 is TGTGCCAGCAGCCAGCGAGCGGACAGCAATCAGCCCCAGCATTTT.

The chain recombines TRBV5-4 with TRBJ1-4; D unclear. Germline V gives CDR1 SGHNT, CDR2 YYREEE (reference sequence). The CDR3 spans 15 residues. V lost 1 base to trimming and J lost 5 bases, with 12 bases between them. Written as DNA, the CDR3 is TGTGCCAGCAGCTTGAGGCAGGCCCCGAATGAAAAACTGTTTTTT. It encodes CASSLRQAPNEKLFF.

This clone was counted only a few times. The chain couples TRBV19 to TRBJ1-5; possibly TRBD1 for D (5 bases). Trimming cost V 6 bases and J 4 bases, with 10 bases left between them. Looked up from germline, CDR1 is LNHDA and CDR2 is SQIVND (reference sequence). The CDR3 is 13 residues long. The CDR3 nucleotides read TGTGCCAGTAGGATGACAGTAAATCAGCCCCAGCATTTT. Protein sequence: CASRMTVNQPQHF. The full variable domain, in which reference TRBV19 and TRBJ1-5 provide the parts outside the CDR3, is DGGITQSPKYLFRKEGQNVTLSCEQNLNHDAMYWYRQDPGQGLRLIYYSQIVNDFQKGDIAEGYSVSREKKESFPLTVTSAQKNPTAFYLCASRMTVNQPQHFGDGTRLSIL.

V and J are TRBV10-3 and TRBJ2-1; TRBD2 matches at 14 bases. This CDR3 spans 14 amino acids. The junction had 7 bases not matched to a gene; V was cut back by 3 bases and J by 15 bases. Germline CDR1 ENHRY, CDR2 SYGVKD. The CDR3 DNA is TGTGCCATCAGTGATTCGGGACTAGCGGGAGTGTTGTTCTTC. Translated: CAISDSGLAGVLFF.

The gene calls are TRBV28 and TRBJ1-2; D is possibly TRBD1 (6 bases). CDR3 size: 16 residues. Germline CDR1 MDHEN, CDR2 SYDVKM. Trimming cost V 4 bases and J 2 bases, with 17 bases left between them. CDR3: CASSSPGQKGNYGYTF. CDR3 bases: TGTGCCAGCAGTTCCCCTGGACAGAAAGGGAACTATGGCTACACCTTC.

The DNA of the CDR3 is TGTGCCAGCAGTTCCATCGACAGCTCCTACGAGCAGTACTTC. It specifies CASSSIDSSYEQYF. The chain has TRBV28 and TRBJ2-7, with D perhaps TRBD1 (5 bases). The CDR3 has 14 residues. From germline, CDR1 is MDHEN and CDR2 SYDVKM. V lost 4 bases and J 0 bases, leaving 10 bases between the germline ends. The full variable domain, in which reference TRBV28 and TRBJ2-7 provide the parts outside the CDR3, is DVKVTQSSRYLVKRTGEKVFLECVQDMDHENMFWYRQDPGLGLRLIYFSYDVKMKEKGDIPEGYSVSREKKERFSLILESASTNQTSMYLCASSSIDSSYEQYFGPGTRLTVT.

The chain combines TRBV9 with TRBJ2-7; D ambiguous. The CDR3 runs 14 residues. Germline V gene data show CDR1 as SGDLS and CDR2 as YYNGEE. V lost 0 bases and J 6 bases, leaving 13 bases between the germline ends. The CDR3 DNA reads as TGTGCCAGCAGCGTAGCAGCGTCCCTCGGCGAGCAGTACTTC. Its protein is CASSVAASLGEQYF.

V gene TRBV7-2 combines with J gene TRBJ2-7; D possibly matches TRBD1 or TRBD2 (5 bases each). This CDR3 has 13 residues. The germline V gene encodes CDR1 SGHTA and CDR2 FQGNSA. Deletions cut 5 bases from V and 11 bases from J, with 19 bases between. CDR3 loop: CASSPSGRTTEYF. The CDR3 region has the DNA TGTGCCAGCAGCCCAAGCGGACGGACAACGGAGTACTTC.

CDR3 amino acids: CASSLRGIYGYTF. CDR3 coding DNA: TGTGCCAGCAGCTTGAGGGGGATCTATGGCTACACCTTC. The rearrangement uses TRBV7-9 and TRBJ1-2, with D possibly TRBD1 on 6 matching bases. This CDR3 contains 13 residues. The V end was cut by 3 bases, the J end by 4 bases, with 9 bases between. From germline, CDR1 is SEHNR and CDR2 FQNEAQ (reference sequence).

This chain joins TRBV6-6 and TRBJ2-3; 11 nucleotides line up with TRBD2. With V trimmed by 5 bases and J by 0 bases, 4 bases remained unmatched. CDR3 length: 16 amino acids. Germline V lookup: CDR1 MNHNY, CDR2 SVGAGI (reference sequence). The CDR3 spells CASSRLAGSSTDTQYF. CDR3 coding DNA: TGTGCCAGCAGTAGACTAGCGGGGTCTAGCACAGATACGCAGTATTTT.

The chain links TRBV9 to TRBJ1-1, with TRBD1 as a possible D gene (6 bases). Trimming shortened V by 2 bases and J by 0 bases, and 14 bases separated the two germline ends. This CDR3 contains 16 residues. Germline V gives CDR1 SGDLS, CDR2 YYNGEE. CDR3 DNA: TGTGCCAGCAGCGTGGGGGGGGGCACAGTGAACACTGAAGCTTTCTTT. This encodes CASSVGGGTVNTEAFF.

The CDR3 protein is CAISLAGGPGTQYF. The CDR3 DNA reads as TGTGCCATCAGCTTAGCGGGAGGGCCGGGGACCCAGTACTTC. V gene TRBV10-3 combines with J gene TRBJ2-5; 11 nucleotides line up with TRBD2. Trimming took 6 bases from V and 7 from J; bases not matched to a gene: 7. The CDR3 covers 14 residues. CDR1 ENHRY and CDR2 SYGVKD come from the germline V gene.

The chain carries TRBV19 and TRBJ2-5; no firm D call. The CDR3 runs to 15 residues. V was trimmed by 2 bases and J by 5 bases, leaving 15 bases between them. The germline V gene encodes CDR1 LNHDA and CDR2 SQIVND (reference sequence). The CDR3 region is CASSIHINRAETQYF. Written as DNA, the CDR3 is TGTGCCAGTAGTATACATATAAACCGGGCCGAGACCCAGTACTTC. Full variable domain (remainder filled in from reference TRBV19 and TRBJ2-5): DGGITQSPKYLFRKEGQNVTLSCEQNLNHDAMYWYRQDPGQGLRLIYYSQIVNDFQKGDIAEGYSVSREKKESFPLTVTSAQKNPTAFYLCASSIHINRAETQYFGPGTRLLVL.

This sequence joins TRBV6-5 and TRBJ1-1, with D tentatively TRBD1 (5 bases). V dropped 0 bases and J dropped 5 bases, with 10 bases sitting between them. CDR1 MNHEY and CDR2 SVGAGI come from the germline V gene. The CDR3 is made up of 14 amino acids. Written as DNA, the CDR3 is TGTGCCAGCAGTTACTCGATTGGGGGGACTGAAGCTTTCTTT. Translated: CASSYSIGGTEAFF.

The CDR3 bases are TGCGCCAGCCCGGGACAGGCCGATTGGGCAGCTTTCTTT. It translates to CASPGQADWAAFF. V and J are TRBV5-1 and TRBJ1-1, with 8 positions matching TRBD1. The CDR3 spans 13 residues. After removal of 7 bases from V and 10 bases from J, the junction contained 12 bases not matched to a gene. The germline V gene encodes CDR1 SGHRS and CDR2 YFSETQ.

The chain employs TRBV15 and TRBJ1-5; the D is unclear. Germline V gene lookup returns CDR1 LNHNV and CDR2 YYDKDF (reference sequence). The V and J ends lost 0 bases and 3 bases respectively, with 15 bases between them. This CDR3 is 17 amino acids long. DNA for the CDR3: TGTGCCACCAGCAGAGATTCGGAGGGTTTGGTCAATCAGCCCCAGCATTTT. Protein: CATSRDSEGLVNQPQHF.

The chain employs TRBV30 and TRBJ2-7, with a weak D call TRBD1 (7 bases). This CDR3 comprises 16 residues. Germline CDR1 and CDR2: GTSNPN and SVGIG (reference sequence). The V end lost 1 base, the J end lost 2 bases, and 18 bases lay between the germline ends. The CDR3 sequence is CAWSEGWRGPPYEQYF. The CDR3 region has the DNA TGTGCCTGGAGTGAGGGCTGGAGGGGGCCACCCTACGAGCAGTACTTC.

The chain links TRBV6-5 to TRBJ2-1; either TRBD1 or TRBD2 may fit D (5 bases each). The CDR3 loop spans 14 amino acids. CDR1 MNHEY and CDR2 SVGAGI come from the germline V gene. Between the trimmed V and J ends, which lost 6 bases and 7 bases, there was a span of 16 bases. The CDR3 loop reads CASSRGRDWNEQFF. The CDR3 DNA is TGTGCCAGCAGCCGGGGCAGGGATTGGAATGAGCAGTTCTTC.

This chain uses TRBV27 with TRBJ1-2; weak D call: TRBD1 (5 bases). The ends were cut back, 2 bases at V and 3 bases at J, with 7 bases in the middle. Germline V lookup: CDR1 MNHEY, CDR2 SMNVEV (reference sequence). The CDR3 sequence is 13 residues long. CDR3 amino acids: CASSLGGDYGYTF. The CDR3 region has the DNA TGTGCCAGCAGTTTAGGGGGGGACTATGGCTACACCTTC.

The V call is TRBV11-2, the J call TRBJ2-5, with D possibly TRBD2 on 6 matching bases. The CDR3 totals 14 residues. CDR1 is SGHAT and CDR2 is FQNNGV in the germline V gene. Trimming stripped 5 bases from V and 7 bases from J, with 17 bases between. The CDR3 sequence: CASSGSGGSGTQYF. The CDR3, as DNA: TGTGCCAGCAGCGGAAGTGGTGGTAGCGGGACCCAGTACTTC.